Listed below are T cell receptor beta chains from one sample, sequenced in a study of control samples from healthy donors and cancer patients. TCRdb's copy holds only in-frame clones and misses some; the assay was immunoSEQ multiplex PCR. This table holds more than 50,000 clones, approximately 85% found once. Sequencing used blood. The origin of the receptors is a man aged 40-49 years in good health. Both conserved end residues are part of each CDR3. Each record gives: CDR3 protein, CDR3 DNA, J gene, V gene, D gene, clone size. D genes are given only for firm matches. Clone size, where shown, is once, few, many, or a class for clones that have expanded.

CDR3: CASSLAQGAGNTIYF; DNA: TGTGCCAGCAGCTTGGCTCAGGGTGCTGGAAACACCATATATTTT; J: TRBJ1-3; V: TRBV5-4; D: -; size: -
CDR3: CSAIPRETQYF; DNA: TGCAGTGCCATACCCCGGGAGACCCAGTACTTC; J: TRBJ2-5; V: TRBV20-1; D: -; size: -
CDR3: CASSYSRGRATYGYTF; DNA: TGTGCCAGCAGTTACTCTAGGGGCAGGGCAACCTATGGCTACACCTTC; J: TRBJ1-2; V: TRBV6-5; D: -; size: -
CDR3: CASSSPSGSTEAFF; DNA: TGTGCCAGCAGCTCACCATCAGGGAGCACTGAAGCTTTCTTT; J: TRBJ1-1; V: TRBV5-6; D: -; size: -
CDR3: CASSVEIVPKGTEAFF; DNA: TGTGCCAGCAGCGTAGAGATCGTGCCGAAAGGAACTGAAGCTTTCTTT; J: TRBJ1-1; V: TRBV9; D: -; size: -
CDR3: CASSFQRDRYGYTF; DNA: TGTGCCAGCAGTTTCCAAAGGGACAGATATGGCTACACCTTC; J: TRBJ1-2; V: TRBV28; D: TRBD1; size: -
CDR3: CATSPGQAVSYEQYF; DNA: TGTGCCACCAGCCCGGGACAGGCCGTGTCCTACGAGCAGTACTTC; J: TRBJ2-7; V: TRBV24-1; D: TRBD1; size: -
CDR3: CAISETGRSSGNTIYF; DNA: TGTGCCATCAGTGAAACGGGACGGTCCTCTGGAAACACCATATATTTT; J: TRBJ1-3; V: TRBV10-3; D: -; size: few
CDR3: CASSLQEDQPQHF; DNA: TGTGCCAGCAGTTTACAGGAAGATCAGCCCCAGCATTTT; J: TRBJ1-5; V: TRBV12-3/TRBV12-4; D: -; size: -
CDR3: CASSQDLRRPAHGYTF; DNA: TGTGCCAGCAGCCAAGATCTTCGGCGGCCGGCCCATGGCTACACCTTC; J: TRBJ1-2; V: TRBV3-1/TRBV3-2; D: -; size: -
CDR3: CASSVGTAEKLFF; DNA: TGTGCCAGCAGCGTAGGGACGGCGGAAAAACTGTTTTTT; J: TRBJ1-4; V: TRBV9; D: -; size: -
CDR3: CASSPGTSGRFYEQYF; DNA: TGTGCCAGTAGTCCTGGGACTAGCGGGAGGTTCTACGAGCAGTACTTC; J: TRBJ2-7; V: TRBV19; D: TRBD2; size: -
CDR3: CASSRTGTSGRAKNIQYF; DNA: TGCGCCAGCAGCCGTACCGGGACTAGCGGGAGAGCCAAAAACATTCAGTACTTC; J: TRBJ2-4; V: TRBV5-1; D: TRBD2; size: -
CDR3: CASSTRHQGGTGELFF; DNA: TGTGCCAGTAGTACGCGCCACCAAGGGGGCACCGGGGAGCTGTTTTTT; J: TRBJ2-2; V: TRBV19; D: -; size: -
CDR3: CASTPLGYYEQYF; DNA: TGTGCCAGCACCCCCTTGGGGTACTACGAGCAGTACTTC; J: TRBJ2-7; V: TRBV5-8; D: -; size: few
CDR3: CASSRRLQSTDTQYF; DNA: TGTGCCAGCAGTAGACGGTTACAATCCACAGATACGCAGTATTTT; J: TRBJ2-3; V: TRBV27; D: -; size: -
CDR3: CASSQDLGMVTEAFF; DNA: TGCGCCAGCAGCCAAGACCTGGGGATGGTTACTGAAGCTTTCTTT; J: TRBJ1-1; V: TRBV4-1; D: -; size: -
CDR3: CASSPSAVFNQPQHF; DNA: TGTGCCAGCTCACCGAGCGCAGTCTTCAATCAGCCCCAGCATTTT; J: TRBJ1-5; V: TRBV18; D: -; size: -
CDR3: CSASTGNYGYTF; DNA: TGCAGTGCTAGTACGGGGAACTATGGCTACACCTTC; J: TRBJ1-2; V: TRBV20-1; D: -; size: -
CDR3: CASSLIPPGEGETQYF; DNA: TGCGCCAGCAGCTTGATCCCCCCAGGAGAGGGAGAGACCCAGTACTTC; J: TRBJ2-5; V: TRBV5-1; D: -; size: -
CDR3: CASSRRQGAPPWAEQYF; DNA: TGTGCCAGCAGCCGTAGACAGGGGGCGCCCCCTTGGGCCGAGCAGTACTTC; J: TRBJ2-7; V: TRBV2; D: TRBD1; size: -
CDR3: CASSTGNRASTDTQYF; DNA: TGTGCCAGCAGCACGGGCAACAGGGCTAGCACAGATACGCAGTATTTT; J: TRBJ2-3; V: TRBV7-2; D: -; size: -
CDR3: CASSLTGGYEQYF; DNA: TGTGCCAGCAGTTTGACGGGAGGATACGAGCAGTACTTC; J: TRBJ2-7; V: TRBV27; D: TRBD2; size: -
CDR3: CASSRSGTVNTGELFF; DNA: TGTGCCAGCAGCCGATCCGGGACAGTGAACACCGGGGAGCTGTTTTTT; J: TRBJ2-2; V: TRBV7-6; D: TRBD1; size: -
CDR3: CASSFWGSGANVLTF; DNA: TGTGCCAGCAGTTTTTGGGGATCTGGGGCCAACGTCCTGACTTTC; J: TRBJ2-6; V: TRBV6-2/TRBV6-3; D: -; size: -
CDR3: CASSYGGLPYEQYF; DNA: TGTGCCAGTAGTTATGGGGGGCTGCCCTACGAGCAGTACTTC; J: TRBJ2-7; V: TRBV19; D: -; size: -
CDR3: CASSISAGDNYGYTF; DNA: TGTGCCAGTAGTATTTCGGCAGGCGATAACTATGGCTACACCTTC; J: TRBJ1-2; V: TRBV19; D: -; size: -
CDR3: CASSTPGDNEKLFF; DNA: TGTGCCAGCAGCACCCCCGGGGACAATGAAAAACTGTTTTTT; J: TRBJ1-4; V: TRBV9; D: -; size: -
CDR3: CAWSTPPRETQYF; DNA: TGTGCCTGGAGTACCCCCCCCAGAGAGACCCAGTACTTC; J: TRBJ2-5; V: TRBV30; D: -; size: -
CDR3: CASSIKGFFSNQPQHF; DNA: TGTGCCAGTAGTATAAAAGGGTTTTTTAGCAATCAGCCCCAGCATTTT; J: TRBJ1-5; V: TRBV19; D: -; size: medium-sized
CDR3: CASSPRLAGGWELFF; DNA: TGTGCCAGCAGCCCCCGACTAGCGGGAGGTTGGGAGCTGTTTTTT; J: TRBJ2-2; V: TRBV6-2/TRBV6-3; D: TRBD2; size: -
CDR3: CASSLNAGAIDTQYF; DNA: TGTGCCAGCAGCTTAAATGCGGGAGCTATAGATACGCAGTATTTT; J: TRBJ2-3; V: TRBV11-3; D: TRBD2; size: -
CDR3: CASSMGQGDEKLFF; DNA: TGTGCCAGTAGTATGGGACAGGGGGACGAAAAACTGTTTTTT; J: TRBJ1-4; V: TRBV19; D: TRBD1; size: -
CDR3: CASSVGHRETQYF; DNA: TGTGCCAGCAGCGTGGGACATAGGGAGACCCAGTACTTC; J: TRBJ2-5; V: TRBV7-3; D: -; size: -
CDR3: CSASAGTVYGYTF; DNA: TGCAGTGCTAGTGCCGGGACAGTCTATGGCTACACCTTC; J: TRBJ1-2; V: TRBV20-1; D: TRBD1; size: -
CDR3: CASSSGANVLTF; DNA: TGTGCCAGCAGTTCTGGGGCCAACGTCCTGACTTTC; J: TRBJ2-6; V: TRBV27; D: -; size: -
CDR3: CASSITGSGNTIYF; DNA: TGTGCCAGTAGTATTACTGGGTCTGGAAACACCATATATTTT; J: TRBJ1-3; V: TRBV19; D: -; size: -
CDR3: CASSRTQHGHPPFF; DNA: TGTGCCAGCAGTCGTACACAACACGGCCACCCGCCTTTCTTT; J: TRBJ1-1; V: TRBV28; D: -; size: -
CDR3: CASSPQLARALNEQFF; DNA: TGTGCCAGCAGCCCCCAACTAGCGAGAGCATTAAATGAGCAGTTCTTC; J: TRBJ2-1; V: TRBV3-1/TRBV3-2; D: TRBD2; size: few
CDR3: CASSFGQNSGNTIYF; DNA: TGCGCCAGCAGCTTCGGCCAAAACTCTGGAAACACCATATATTTT; J: TRBJ1-3; V: TRBV5-1; D: -; size: once
CDR3: CASSRGTSGAYEQYF; DNA: TGTGCCAGCAGTCGGGGGACTAGCGGAGCCTACGAGCAGTACTTC; J: TRBJ2-7; V: TRBV6-5; D: TRBD2; size: -
CDR3: CAWSRDMNTEAFF; DNA: TGTGCCTGGAGTCGGGACATGAACACTGAAGCTTTCTTT; J: TRBJ1-1; V: TRBV30; D: -; size: -
CDR3: CATTGSVSTEAFF; DNA: TGTGCCACTACTGGGTCTGTCTCCACTGAAGCTTTCTTT; J: TRBJ1-1; V: TRBV6-5; D: -; size: -
CDR3: CASSVVEGGPTDTQYF; DNA: TGTGCCAGCAGCGTAGTAGAAGGGGGCCCCACAGATACGCAGTATTTT; J: TRBJ2-3; V: TRBV9; D: TRBD1; size: -
CDR3: CASSLVGGMETQYF; DNA: TGTGCCAGCAGCTTAGTTGGGGGCATGGAGACCCAGTACTTC; J: TRBJ2-5; V: TRBV11-2; D: -; size: -
CDR3: CASSLGGENNEQFF; DNA: TGTGCCAGCAGCTTAGGAGGGGAAAACAATGAGCAGTTCTTC; J: TRBJ2-1; V: TRBV7-3; D: -; size: -
CDR3: CASTPPSSYNSPLHF; DNA: TGTGCCAGCACCCCCCCGAGCTCCTATAATTCACCCCTCCACTTT; J: TRBJ1-6; V: TRBV6-5; D: -; size: -
CDR3: CASSPRGGTEAFF; DNA: TGTGCCAGCAGTCCTAGGGGAGGCACTGAAGCTTTCTTT; J: TRBJ1-1; V: TRBV12-3/TRBV12-4; D: -; size: -
CDR3: CATSDRTGKDEAFF; DNA: TGTGCCACCAGTGACCGGACAGGGAAGGATGAAGCTTTCTTT; J: TRBJ1-1; V: TRBV24-1; D: TRBD1; size: once
CDR3: CASSPSRTGGDQPQHF; DNA: TGTGCCAGCAGCCCAAGTAGGACAGGAGGGGATCAGCCCCAGCATTTT; J: TRBJ1-5; V: TRBV27; D: TRBD1; size: -
CDR3: CAWVKRGAVGEQYF; DNA: TGTGCCTGGGTAAAAAGGGGGGCTGTCGGCGAGCAGTACTTC; J: TRBJ2-7; V: TRBV30; D: -; size: -
CDR3: CASRRDRGHNTEAFF; DNA: TGTGCCAGCAGAAGGGACAGGGGCCACAACACTGAAGCTTTCTTT; J: TRBJ1-1; V: TRBV27; D: TRBD1; size: -
CDR3: CASSIDGGGYNEQFF; DNA: TGTGCCAGCAGTATAGACGGGGGCGGCTACAATGAGCAGTTCTTC; J: TRBJ2-1; V: TRBV6-4; D: -; size: -